These 18 T cell receptor beta chains share one sample of origin, sequenced in a study of tumor-infiltrating lymphocytes in primary liver carcinoma. The researchers produced TCR beta cDNA from around 500 ng total RNA with a constant-region primer. Libraries for TCR beta were built through three nested multiplex PCR rounds, which together made up a slightly modified ARM-PCR procedure. The first two PCR rounds, around 10 cycles each, used TRBV1-TRBV30 forward primers and a C-beta reverse primer. TCRdb used MiXCR to reprocess the multiplex PCR reads, holding one entry per CDR3 protein. The sample has over 100,000 distinct CDR3 sequences; 65% to 75% are singletons. DNA and RNA were both co-extracted from 20-30 mg of bulk tissue that had not been sorted. Specimen: tumor-adjacent normal liver tissue. The receptors stem from a woman in her sixties with primary liver carcinoma and hepatitis B virus infection.

V and J are TRBV28 and TRBJ1-1; no clear D. Between the trimmed V and J ends, which lost 6 bases and 6 bases, there was a span of 14 bases. This CDR3 has 13 residues. CDR1 MDHEN and CDR2 SYDVKM come from the germline V gene. For the CDR3, the DNA is TGTGCCAGCAGGACATGGGTTTGGGCTGAAGCTTTCTTT. Translation: CASRTWVWAEAFF.

This clonotype was detected once. The conserved closing phenylalanine or tryptophan is absent in this CDR3, likely reflecting a read error. The V call is TRBV11-2, the J call TRBJ2-3, with D perhaps TRBD2 (5 bases). The germline V gene has CDR1 SGHAT and CDR2 FQNNGV. The CDR3 totals 17 residues. CDR3 coding DNA: TGTGTCAGCAGCTTAGCAATGGGGAGAATGAGCACAGATACGCAGTATTCT. This translates into CVSSLAMGRMSTDTQYS.

In this sample, this clonotype is medium-sized (0.01 to 0.1%). The chain couples TRBV11-2 to TRBJ2-5, with 10 bases aligning to TRBD2. This CDR3 is built from 17 residues. J gave up 2 bases and V 3 bases, and 9 bases lay outside the gene matches. Germline values: CDR1 SGHAT, CDR2 FQNNGV. The CDR3 protein is CASSFWASGSQQETQYF. The CDR3 DNA reads TGTGCCAGCAGCTTCTGGGCTAGCGGGAGCCAACAAGAGACCCAGTACTTC.

Notes on this clonotype: Because it lacks the conserved phenylalanine or tryptophan at the end, this CDR3 is likely a read error. The chain combines TRBV11-1 with TRBJ2-3; TRBD2 might be the D (5 bases). CDR1 and CDR2 from the germline V gene are SGHAT and FQDESV (reference sequence). Trimming took off 6 bases at V and 0 bases at J, with 13 bases between the two ends. This CDR3 is 15 amino acids long. The CDR3 spells CASSLPRESTDTQYL. CDR3 DNA: TGTGCCAGCAGTTTACCGAGGGAGAGCACAGATACGCAGTATCTT.

The CDR3 coding sequence is TGTTCCAACAACTTAGAAAGGGGGACAGGAGTCTCCTACGAGCAGTACTTC. It translates to CSNNLERGTGVSYEQYF. This rearrangement joins TRBV11-2 to TRBJ2-7, with 8 bases that match TRBD1. Germline-derived CDR1 and CDR2 are SGHAT and FQNNGV. The CDR3 loop spans 17 amino acids.

The chain couples TRBV12-3 or TRBV12-4 to TRBJ1-5; D is undetermined. V lost 9 bases to trimming and J lost 4 bases, with 16 bases between them. The length of the CDR3 is 14 residues. This CDR3 reads CASTFGEGNQPQHF. In nucleotides, the CDR3 is TGTGCCAGTACTTTCGGGGAAGGGAATCAGCCCCAGCATTTT.

A remark on this clonotype: As the CDR3 is not closed by the conserved phenylalanine or tryptophan, this likely results from a read error. This chain connects TRBV6-1 to TRBJ1-2; D uncertain. The CDR3 runs 12 residues. Germline V gene lookup returns CDR1 MNHNS and CDR2 SASEGT. The DNA for the CDR3 is TGTGCCAGCAGTGTCGGAGACTATGGATACACCTAC. The encoded protein is CASSVGDYGYTY.

Points on this clonotype: No conserved phenylalanine or tryptophan ends this CDR3, so it is likely a read error. This rearrangement joins TRBV11-1 to TRBJ1-2; 9 bases map to TRBD1. This CDR3 is built from 13 residues. Germline CDR1 is SGHAT and CDR2 is FQDESV (reference sequence). The CDR3, as DNA: TGTACCAGCAGCTTAAGACAGGGGGGTGGCTACACCCTC. This translates into CTSSLRQGGGYTL.

This clonotype was counted ten times or more. The chain uses TRBV5-1 and TRBJ2-1; D possibly corresponds to TRBD2 (5 bases). Germline V gene data show CDR1 as SGHRS and CDR2 as YFSETQ. Trimming pared 0 bases from V and 6 bases from J, leaving 13 bases between. This CDR3 contains 15 residues. CDR3 DNA sequence: TGCGCCAGCAGCTTGGTCTTGGGAGATGGCAATGAGCAGTTCTTC. Protein: CASSLVLGDGNEQFF.

The rearrangement uses TRBV25-1 and TRBJ2-3, with 7 bases lining up with TRBD1. The V segment lost 3 bases and the J segment 2 bases; nucleotides outside the gene matches: 8. This CDR3 is 16 amino acids long. CDR1 MGHDK and CDR2 SYGVNS come from the germline V gene. The CDR3 nucleotides are TGTGCCAGCAGTGAGATGAAGGGGGCTATCACAGATACGCAGTATTTT. It encodes CASSEMKGAITDTQYF.

As regards this clonotype: Because the CDR3 is missing its conserved closing phenylalanine or tryptophan, this is likely a read error. The rearrangement uses TRBV28 and TRBJ1-1; TRBD1 might be the D (5 bases). This CDR3 has 13 amino acids. V was shortened by 6 bases and J by 4 bases, with 12 bases between the two germline ends. Germline CDR1 and CDR2: MDHEN and SYDVKM. The CDR3 DNA reads as TGTGCCAGCAGCCAAGGTGGGGGCACTGAAGCTTTCCTT. Its translation is CASSQGGGTEAFL.

This clonotype was recorded many times. This chain connects TRBV10-2 to TRBJ1-6, with D unresolved. The CDR3 sequence is 14 residues long. Germline V gene lookup returns CDR1 WSHSY and CDR2 SAAADI. V was clipped by 8 bases and J by 10 bases, with 18 bases between them. For the CDR3, the DNA is TGCGCCAGCGGGGAGACCGTATCGGGATCACCCCTCCACTTT. It is translated as CASGETVSGSPLHF.

About this clonotype itself: One end of the junction does not line up with germline, which may come from a read error. V and J are TRBV7-9 and TRBJ2-2, with TRBD2 identical over 9 bases. There are 16 residues in the CDR3. Germline values: CDR1 SEHNR, CDR2 FQNEAQ (reference sequence). The DNA for the CDR3 is TGTGTCAGCAGCTTACTAGGACTAGCGCACGCCGGGGAGTTGTTTTTT. Translating it yields CVSSLLGLAHAGELFF.

This chain connects TRBV5-4 to TRBJ2-2; 8 bases match TRBD2. This CDR3 contains 17 residues. The V segment lost 0 bases and the J segment 12 bases; nucleotides outside the gene matches: 16. Germline values: CDR1 SGHNT, CDR2 YYREEE (reference sequence). DNA of the CDR3: TGTGCCAGCAGCTTGGCGCCTAGCGGGCTCGGCACCGGTAAGCTGTTTTTT. Its translation is CASSLAPSGLGTGKLFF.

This clonotype was observed a handful of times. A junction boundary mismatches the germline segment, possibly from a read error. V gene TRBV5-1 combines with J gene TRBJ2-5; 8 bases agree with TRBD2. Germline V gene lookup returns CDR1 SGHRS and CDR2 YFSETQ. This CDR3 region has 16 residues. This CDR3 reads CTSSLKPAGVQETQYF. CDR3 DNA sequence: TGCACCAGCAGCTTGAAGCCAGCGGGAGTTCAAGAGACCCAGTACTTC.

The chain has TRBV16 and TRBJ1-1; D uncertain. Germline V gives CDR1 KGHSY, CDR2 FQNENV. The CDR3 totals 13 residues. The V and J ends lost 1 base and 12 bases respectively, with 15 bases between them. The CDR3, as DNA: TGTGCCAGCAGCCAATTGGTGGGCCCTGTAACTTTCTTT. This sequence encodes CASSQLVGPVTFF. Variable domain in full (rest from reference TRBV16 and TRBJ1-1): GEEVAQTPKHLVRGEGQKAKLYCAPIKGHSYVFWYQQVLKNEFKFLISFQNENVFDETGMPKERFSAKCLPNSPCSLEIQATKLEDSAVYFCASSQLVGPVTFFGQGTRLTVV.

Details on this clonotype: As the CDR3 is not closed by the conserved phenylalanine or tryptophan, this likely results from a read error. The CDR3 bases are TGTGCCAGCAGTATACCTAACGGACAGTCCACCGGGGAGCTGTTTATT. Translation: CASSIPNGQSTGELFI. This chain uses TRBV28 with TRBJ2-2; a possible D gene is TRBD1 (6 bases). Trimming removed 5 bases at V and 4 bases at J, with 17 bases between. Looked up from germline, CDR1 is MDHEN and CDR2 is SYDVKM. This CDR3 region has 16 residues.

As to this clonotype: One end of the junction is discordant with germline, which a read error may explain. The CDR3 spells CAGRAPDFYYEQYF. In nucleotides, the CDR3 is TGTGCCGGCAGGGCCCCGGACTTCTACTACGAGCAGTACTTC. V is TRBV6-1 and J is TRBJ2-7; D is possibly TRBD1 or TRBD2 (5 bases each). There are 14 residues in the CDR3. Germline-derived CDR1 and CDR2 are MNHNS and SASEGT.